Listed below are T cell receptor beta chains from one sample, sequenced in a study of regulatory T cells in long-lasting Graves disease. TCRdb independently ran MiXCR on the multiplex PCR reads; one entry per CDR3 protein. Counted here are 400,000 to 500,000 distinct CDR3 sequences, roughly a fifth occurring once; the ten biggest clones make up 14%. The sequenced sample was peripheral blood mononuclear cells (PBMCs), obtained when the disease was refractory, from a patient treated with antithyroid drugs. The source is a female donor with Graves disease. Both conserved end residues are part of each CDR3. For some rows the clone size is stated as once, few or many, or as a class when expanded; others skip it.

V gene,J gene,clone size,CDR3 protein
TRBV5-6,TRBJ2-7,-,CASSPGLLHEQYF
TRBV18,TRBJ2-3,once,CASTPGPTTDTQYF
TRBV19,TRBJ2-7,-,CASSIVLTDSEQYF
TRBV3-1,TRBJ1-2,-,CASSQDPRASEGYTF
TRBV6-5,TRBJ1-3,many,CASSYSPGLGNTIYF
TRBV15,TRBJ2-5,-,CATSTRRGLAAQETQYF
TRBV18,TRBJ1-1,-,CASSPWVDKTEAFF
TRBV19,TRBJ1-2,many,CASSLGPGLRDGYTF
TRBV10-3,TRBJ2-3,-,CAISELRSVQYF
TRBV5-1,TRBJ2-3,few,CASSLGNRVNTDTQYF
TRBV28,TRBJ2-1,-,CASSFAGYGLDNEQFF
TRBV3-1,TRBJ1-4,many,CASSQDSSFNEKLFF
TRBV27,TRBJ2-1,once,CASSIKRGWHEQFF
TRBV14,TRBJ1-4,-,CASSQQGYNEKLFF
TRBV19,TRBJ1-2,-,CAGSLDREGGYTF
TRBV12-3/TRBV12-4,TRBJ1-1,many,CASSFEGTRHPTEAFF
TRBV18,TRBJ2-7,-,CASSQTETRTEQYF
TRBV29-1,TRBJ1-1,-,CSVGQGYMNTKAFF
TRBV2,TRBJ1-5,many,CASSEEWRGAEPQHF
TRBV28,TRBJ2-1,-,CASTPPNRGHNEQFF
TRBV18,TRBJ1-2,few,CASSPGKGTDYGYTF
TRBV5-5,TRBJ2-3,-,CASSQEAATDTQYF
TRBV28,TRBJ1-5,-,CASSVTGTGLTQPQHF
TRBV5-1,TRBJ2-1,few,CASSLVAGPYNEQFF
TRBV28,TRBJ2-7,many,CASSPPDRGYHEQYF
TRBV9,TRBJ1-2,few,CASSPSGGVLDGYTF
TRBV28,TRBJ2-2,many,CASSFRDPGTNTGELFF